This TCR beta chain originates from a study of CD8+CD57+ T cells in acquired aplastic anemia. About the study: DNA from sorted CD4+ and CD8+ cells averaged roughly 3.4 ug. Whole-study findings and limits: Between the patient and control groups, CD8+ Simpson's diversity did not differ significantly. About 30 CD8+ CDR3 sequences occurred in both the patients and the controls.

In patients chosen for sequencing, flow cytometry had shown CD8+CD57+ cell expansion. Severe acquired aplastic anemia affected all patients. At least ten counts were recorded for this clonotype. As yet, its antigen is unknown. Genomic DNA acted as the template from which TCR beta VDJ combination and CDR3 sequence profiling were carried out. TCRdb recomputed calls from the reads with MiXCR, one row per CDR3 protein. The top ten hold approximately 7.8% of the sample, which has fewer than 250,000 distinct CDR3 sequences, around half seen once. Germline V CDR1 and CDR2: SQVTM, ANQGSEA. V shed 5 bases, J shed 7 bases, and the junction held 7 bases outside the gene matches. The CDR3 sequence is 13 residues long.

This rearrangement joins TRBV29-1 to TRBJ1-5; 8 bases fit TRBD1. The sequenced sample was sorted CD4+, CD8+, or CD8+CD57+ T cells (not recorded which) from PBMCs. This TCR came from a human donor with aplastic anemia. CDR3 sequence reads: CSVRDRGRQPQHF. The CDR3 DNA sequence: TGCAGCGTTCGAGACAGGGGAAGACAGCCCCAGCATTTT.